A selection of T cell receptor beta chains follows, all from one sample in a study of blood T cell repertoires in COVID-19. Here immunoSEQ multiplex PCR was the method, and the copy in TCRdb shows in-frame clones only, minus some. Of tens of thousands of clones detected, around 90% appear once; the ten largest clones hold around 4.6%. Sequencing input: peripheral blood. The receptors come from a man aged 65-85 years with active COVID-19. CDR3s include the opening cysteine and the closing phenylalanine or tryptophan. D genes are given only for firm matches. Size values are once, few and many counts, or a class for expanded clones, and some rows have none.

cdr3_aa cdr3_nt j_call d_call clone_size v_call
CASRGLDKSSYNSPLHF TGTGCCAGCAGAGGATTGGACAAGAGCTCCTATAATTCACCCCTCCACTTT TRBJ1-6 NA NA TRBV7-6
CASSIGLSRGTEAFF TGTGCCAGTAGTATAGGTTTATCCAGGGGTACTGAAGCTTTCTTT TRBJ1-1 NA NA TRBV19
CASSVEGDNQPQHF TGTGCCAGCAGCGTAGAAGGGGACAATCAGCCCCAGCATTTT TRBJ1-5 NA NA TRBV9
CASSISGNGNQPQHF TGTGCCAGTAGTATATCGGGGAACGGAAATCAGCCCCAGCATTTT TRBJ1-5 NA NA TRBV19
CASSSRVNQPQHF TGTGCCAGCAGCTCGAGGGTTAATCAGCCCCAGCATTTT TRBJ1-5 NA NA TRBV7-2
CSVGLRGGEQFF TGCAGCGTTGGTTTACGGGGGGGCGAGCAGTTCTTC TRBJ2-1 TRBD2 NA TRBV29-1
CASSQVVDTGELFF TGTGCCAGCAGCCAAGTAGTAGACACCGGGGAGCTGTTTTTT TRBJ2-2 NA NA TRBV3-1/TRBV3-2
CASSLEGGTQYF TGCGCCAGCAGCTTGGAGGGAGGTACGCAGTATTTT TRBJ2-3 NA NA TRBV5-1
CSVASAGGSYEQYF TGCAGCGTTGCATCGGCGGGGGGGTCCTACGAGCAGTACTTC TRBJ2-7 TRBD2 NA TRBV29-1
CASSISGVKENTIYF TGTGCCAGTAGTATTTCCGGTGTAAAAGAAAACACCATATATTTT TRBJ1-3 NA NA TRBV19
CATADTGNTIYF TGTGCCACCGCGGACACTGGAAACACCATATATTTT TRBJ1-3 NA NA TRBV19
CASSSQGGSNTEAFF TGTGCCAGCAGCTCCCAGGGAGGTTCGAACACTGAAGCTTTCTTT TRBJ1-1 NA NA TRBV7-9
CATSDAQKNQPQHF TGTGCCACCAGTGATGCCCAGAAAAATCAGCCCCAGCATTTT TRBJ1-5 NA NA TRBV24-1
CASSPDRGQGFMNTEAFF TGCGCCAGCAGCCCAGACCGGGGACAGGGTTTCATGAACACTGAAGCTTTCTTT TRBJ1-1 TRBD1 NA TRBV5-1
CASREGSIGELFF TGTGCCAGCCGGGAGGGCTCAATCGGGGAGCTGTTTTTT TRBJ2-2 TRBD2 once TRBV6-5
CASSQRKRGGTGELFF TGTGCCAGCAGCCAACGCAAGCGGGGGGGCACCGGGGAGCTGTTTTTT TRBJ2-2 TRBD2 NA TRBV3-1/TRBV3-2
CSVTGTGGWNTEAFF TGCAGCGTCACCGGGACAGGGGGCTGGAACACTGAAGCTTTCTTT TRBJ1-1 TRBD1 NA TRBV29-1
CASSLGKTGAREKLFF TGTGCCAGCAGCTTAGGGAAGACAGGGGCACGGGAAAAACTGTTTTTT TRBJ1-4 TRBD1 NA TRBV7-2
CASSPDRVEAFF TGTGCCAGCAGCCCTGACAGGGTTGAAGCTTTCTTT TRBJ1-1 TRBD1 NA TRBV11-2
CASSPRQGPNTGELFF TGTGCCAGCTCCCCCAGACAGGGACCAAACACCGGGGAGCTGTTTTTT TRBJ2-2 TRBD1 NA TRBV18
CASSKQGPVYGYTF TGTGCCAGTAGTAAACAGGGGCCTGTCTATGGCTACACCTTC TRBJ1-2 TRBD1 NA TRBV19
CASSLAAEAFF TGTGCCAGCAGCTTAGCCGCTGAAGCTTTCTTT TRBJ1-1 NA NA TRBV7-9
CASSLDRLNTEAFF TGTGCCAGCAGTCTAGACAGGCTGAACACTGAAGCTTTCTTT TRBJ1-1 NA NA TRBV6-5
CASSLARDSYEQYF TGTGCCAGCAGCTTAGCCCGGGACTCATACGAGCAGTACTTC TRBJ2-7 NA NA TRBV7-2